This TCR beta chain was identified during a study of blood T cell repertoires in COVID-19. Study information: The United States, Italy and Spain supplied acute and convalescent COVID-19 samples. T cells, B-cell-depleted T cells, or PBMCs supplied cDNA or gDNA.

Original methodology: Reference gene primer amplification gave estimated nucleated cell counts. Repertoires were generated with immunoSEQ multiplex PCR, while TCRdb's copy carries only in-frame clones and drops some. V and J calls and clone size are given by that table; D and trimming were obtained from the DNA. The sample contains roughly 280,000 clones, approximately 86% of which appear only once. Trimming pared 4 bases from V and 6 bases from J, leaving 16 bases between. Per germline, CDR1 ENHRY and CDR2 SYGVKD. This CDR3 is built from 15 residues. Specimen: peripheral blood. The clonotype originates from a man aged 40-55 years with active or convalescent COVID-19. The V call is TRBV10-3, the J call TRBJ1-3; TRBD1 might be the D (5 bases). This CDR3 is CAISGRTLGVNTIYF. The CDR3 nucleotides read TGTGCCATCAGTGGAAGGACATTAGGCGTAAACACCATATATTTT.